The text below deals with one TCR beta chain. The data were obtained in a study of T cell changes during pregnancy in multiple sclerosis. This CDR3 region has 15 residues. CDR1 and CDR2 (germline): MNHNS, SASEGT. Trimming left V 7 bases short and J 6 bases short, with 19 bases between. Clones were read by immunoSEQ multiplex PCR, and TCRdb kept only the in-frame ones, dropping some. The sample includes tens of thousands of clones, about 90% of them seen just once. V usage is TRBV6-1 and J usage is TRBJ2-1; possible D gene TRBD2, 5 bases. The clonotype was recovered from a female donor in good health, enrolled as a control in a pregnancy study. The specimen comprised peripheral blood, sampled in the first trimester of pregnancy. The CDR3: CASIPRPASSNEQFF. CDR3 nucleotide sequence: TGTGCCAGCATACCCCGCCCCGCTAGCTCCAATGAGCAGTTCTTC.